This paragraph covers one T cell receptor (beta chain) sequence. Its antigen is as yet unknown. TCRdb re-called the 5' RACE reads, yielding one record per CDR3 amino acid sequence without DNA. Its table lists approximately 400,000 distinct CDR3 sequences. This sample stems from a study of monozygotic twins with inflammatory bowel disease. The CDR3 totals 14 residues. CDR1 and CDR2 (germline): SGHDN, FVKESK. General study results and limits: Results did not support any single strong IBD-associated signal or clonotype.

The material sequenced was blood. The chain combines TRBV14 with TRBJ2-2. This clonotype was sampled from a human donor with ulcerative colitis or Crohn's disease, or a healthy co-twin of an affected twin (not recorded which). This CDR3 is CASSPLQRTGELFF.